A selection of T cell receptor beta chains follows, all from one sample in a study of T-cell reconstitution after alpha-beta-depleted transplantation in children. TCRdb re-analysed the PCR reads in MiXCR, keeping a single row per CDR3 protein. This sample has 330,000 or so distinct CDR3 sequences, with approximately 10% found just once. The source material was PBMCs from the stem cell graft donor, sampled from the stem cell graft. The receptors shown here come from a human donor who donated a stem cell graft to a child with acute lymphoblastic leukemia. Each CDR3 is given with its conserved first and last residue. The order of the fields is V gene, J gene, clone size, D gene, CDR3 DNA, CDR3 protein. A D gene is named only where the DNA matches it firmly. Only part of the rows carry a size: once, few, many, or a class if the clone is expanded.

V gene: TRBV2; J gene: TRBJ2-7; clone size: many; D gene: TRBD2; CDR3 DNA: TGTGCCAGCAGGACTAGCGGGAGCTCCTACGAGCAGTACTTC; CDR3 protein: CASRTSGSSYEQYF
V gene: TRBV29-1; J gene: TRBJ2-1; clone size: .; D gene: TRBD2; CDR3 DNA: TGCAGCGTTGAAGAATCCAGCGGGAGGACTTACAATGAGCAGTTCTTC; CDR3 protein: CSVEESSGRTYNEQFF
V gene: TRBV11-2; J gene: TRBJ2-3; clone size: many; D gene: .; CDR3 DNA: TGTGCCAGCAGCTTGGGCTCTAACACGGCCACAGATACGCAGTATTTT; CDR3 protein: CASSLGSNTATDTQYF
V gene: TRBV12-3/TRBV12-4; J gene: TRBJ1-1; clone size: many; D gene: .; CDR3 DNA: TGTGCCAGCAGTTTATCGCAGGTACCCATGAACACTGAAGCTTTCTTT; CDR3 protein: CASSLSQVPMNTEAFF
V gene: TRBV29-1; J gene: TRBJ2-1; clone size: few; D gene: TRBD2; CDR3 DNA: TGCAGCGGGGGACTAGCGGGTCCGGATGAGCAGTTCTTC; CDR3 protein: CSGGLAGPDEQFF
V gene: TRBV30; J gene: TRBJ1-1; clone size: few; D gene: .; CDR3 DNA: TGTGCCGAGCTGGTGAACACTGAAGCTTTCTTT; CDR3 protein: CAELVNTEAFF
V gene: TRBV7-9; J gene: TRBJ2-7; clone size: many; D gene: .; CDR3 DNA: TGTGCCAGCAGCCCATTGGGGGTCGAGCAGTACTTC; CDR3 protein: CASSPLGVEQYF
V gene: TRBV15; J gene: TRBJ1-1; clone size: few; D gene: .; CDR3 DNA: TGTGCCACCAGCAGAGACCGTAGGGCAGGTGAAGCTTTCTTT; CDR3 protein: CATSRDRRAGEAFF
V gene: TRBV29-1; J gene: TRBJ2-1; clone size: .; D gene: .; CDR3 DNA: TGCAGCGTTGAAGACAGGGGAGGATACTACAATGAGCAGTTCTTC; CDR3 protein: CSVEDRGGYYNEQFF
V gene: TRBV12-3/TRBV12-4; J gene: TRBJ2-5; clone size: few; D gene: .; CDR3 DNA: TGTGCCAGCAGTCAAGATCCATCACGGGAGACCCAGTACTTC; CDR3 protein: CASSQDPSRETQYF
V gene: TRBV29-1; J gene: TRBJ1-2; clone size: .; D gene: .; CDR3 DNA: TGCAGCGTCCTAACAAGCTATGGCTACACCTTC; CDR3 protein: CSVLTSYGYTF
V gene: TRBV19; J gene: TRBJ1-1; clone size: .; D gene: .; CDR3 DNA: TGTGCCAGTAGCGCAGGGACGGTGAACACTGAAGCTTTCTTT; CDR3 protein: CASSAGTVNTEAFF
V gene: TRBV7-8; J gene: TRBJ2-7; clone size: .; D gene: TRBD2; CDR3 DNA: TGTGCCAGCAGCTTAGGAGCGGGGGGAAGCTCCTACGAGCAGTACTTC; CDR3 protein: CASSLGAGGSSYEQYF
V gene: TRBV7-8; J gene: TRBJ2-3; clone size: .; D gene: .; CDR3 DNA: TGTGCCAGCAACCCTCGGACAGCTAGCACAGATACGCAGTATTTT; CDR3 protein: CASNPRTASTDTQYF
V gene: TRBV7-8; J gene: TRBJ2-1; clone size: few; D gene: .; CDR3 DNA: TGTGCCAGCTCACGCCTTGGGATTTACAATGAGCAGTTCTTC; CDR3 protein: CASSRLGIYNEQFF
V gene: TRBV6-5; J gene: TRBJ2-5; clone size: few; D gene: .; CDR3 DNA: TGTGCCAGCAGTTACTCGAGCGCCAGGGTAGAGACCCAGTACTTC; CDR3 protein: CASSYSSARVETQYF
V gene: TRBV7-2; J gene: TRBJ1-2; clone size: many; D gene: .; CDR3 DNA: TGTGCCAGCAGCTTAGGATCAGAGAACTATGGCTACACCTTC; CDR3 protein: CASSLGSENYGYTF
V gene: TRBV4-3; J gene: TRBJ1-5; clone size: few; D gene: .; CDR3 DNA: TGCGCCAGCAGCCAAGATCGAACAGTTGGTCAGCCCCAGCATTTT; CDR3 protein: CASSQDRTVGQPQHF
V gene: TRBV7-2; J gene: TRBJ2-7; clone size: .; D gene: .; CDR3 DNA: TGTGCCAGCAGCTTTGGATTAGGGAGCTCCTACGAGCAGTACTTC; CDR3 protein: CASSFGLGSSYEQYF
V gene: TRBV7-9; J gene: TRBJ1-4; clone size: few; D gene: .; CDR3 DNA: TGTGCCAGCAGCTTACCCCCGGGAACAATCGATGAAAAACTGTTTTTT; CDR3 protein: CASSLPPGTIDEKLFF
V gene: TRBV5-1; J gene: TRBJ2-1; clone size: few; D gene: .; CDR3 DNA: TGCGCCAGCAGCTTGGAGGCTAGTGGCAATGAGCAGTTCTTC; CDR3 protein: CASSLEASGNEQFF
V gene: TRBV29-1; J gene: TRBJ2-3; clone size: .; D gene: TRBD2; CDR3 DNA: TGCAGCGTTGTAACTAGCGGGAATTGGACAGATACGCAGTATTTT; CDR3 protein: CSVVTSGNWTDTQYF
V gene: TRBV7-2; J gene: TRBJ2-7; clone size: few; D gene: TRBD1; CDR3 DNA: TGTGCCAGCAGCTTAAAGGACAGGGCGGGCTACGAGCAGTACTTC; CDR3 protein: CASSLKDRAGYEQYF
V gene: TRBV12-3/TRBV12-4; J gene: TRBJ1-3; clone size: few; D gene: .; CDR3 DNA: TGTGCCAGCAGTTCAGGCAGGAGGAGCTCTGGAAACACCATATATTTT; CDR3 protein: CASSSGRRSSGNTIYF
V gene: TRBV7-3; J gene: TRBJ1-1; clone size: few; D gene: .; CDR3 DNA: TGTGCCAGCAGCCCAGCCAGGTCCTCCGGCACTGAAGCTTTCTTT; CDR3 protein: CASSPARSSGTEAFF
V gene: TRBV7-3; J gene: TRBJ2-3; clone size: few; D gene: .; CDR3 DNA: TGTGCCAGCAGCGAATCGGTGGCAGATACGCAGTATTTT; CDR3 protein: CASSESVADTQYF
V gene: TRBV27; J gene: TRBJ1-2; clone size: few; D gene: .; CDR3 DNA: TGTGCCAGCAGAACGGGGGACGGTCTTAACTATGGCTACACCTTC; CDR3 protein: CASRTGDGLNYGYTF
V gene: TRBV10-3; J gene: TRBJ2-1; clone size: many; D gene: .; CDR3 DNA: TGTGCCATCAGACAAACTAGCTACGATGAGCAGTTCTTC; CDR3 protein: CAIRQTSYDEQFF
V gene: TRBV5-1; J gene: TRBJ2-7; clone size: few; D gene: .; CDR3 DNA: TGCGCCAGCAGCTTGGACAGACCTGAGAACGAGCAGTACTTC; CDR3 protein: CASSLDRPENEQYF
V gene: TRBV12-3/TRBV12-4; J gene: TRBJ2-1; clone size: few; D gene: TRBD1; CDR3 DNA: TGTGCCAGCAGCACTTCGGACAGGGGCGCGGCAGAGCAGTTCTTC; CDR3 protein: CASSTSDRGAAEQFF
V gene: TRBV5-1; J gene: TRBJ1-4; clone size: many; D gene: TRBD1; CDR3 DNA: TGCGCCAGCAGCCCGGGACAGGGGGCGGAAAAACTGTTTTTT; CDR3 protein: CASSPGQGAEKLFF
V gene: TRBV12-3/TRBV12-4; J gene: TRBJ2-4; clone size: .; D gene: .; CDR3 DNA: TGTGCCAGCAGCGATATGGGGGCCAAAAACATTCAGTACTTC; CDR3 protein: CASSDMGAKNIQYF
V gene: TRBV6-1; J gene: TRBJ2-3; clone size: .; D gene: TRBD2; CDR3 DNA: TGTGCCAGCAGTGAAGTATGGGCTAGCGGGAGGGCGGTCACAGATACGCAGTATTTT; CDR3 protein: CASSEVWASGRAVTDTQYF
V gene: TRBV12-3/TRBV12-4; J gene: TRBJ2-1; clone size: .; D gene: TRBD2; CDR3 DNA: TGTGCCAGCACCCAGTCTAGCGGGCCAGGGTTTGATGAGCAGTTCTTC; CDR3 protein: CASTQSSGPGFDEQFF
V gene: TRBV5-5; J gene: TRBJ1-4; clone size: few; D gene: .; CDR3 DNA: TGTGCCAGCACCGTAGCCGCTCTTCTTGATGAAAAACTGTTTTTT; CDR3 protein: CASTVAALLDEKLFF
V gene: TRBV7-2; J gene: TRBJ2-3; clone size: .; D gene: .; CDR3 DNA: TGTGCCAGCAGCCTCGCCTTTCATTACACAGATACGCAGTATTTT; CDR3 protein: CASSLAFHYTDTQYF
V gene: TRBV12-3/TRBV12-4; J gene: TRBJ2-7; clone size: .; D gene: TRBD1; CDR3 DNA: TGTGCCAGCAGTTTCCGAGTATCCCCGGACAGGGCCTACGAGCAGTACTTC; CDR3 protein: CASSFRVSPDRAYEQYF
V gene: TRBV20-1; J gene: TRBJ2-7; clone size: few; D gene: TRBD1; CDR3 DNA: TGCAGTGCTAACAGGGGGCTTCAGAACGAGCAGTACTTC; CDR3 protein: CSANRGLQNEQYF
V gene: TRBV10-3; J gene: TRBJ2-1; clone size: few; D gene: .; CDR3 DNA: TGTGCCATCAGGGCAGACTACAATGAGCAGTTCTTC; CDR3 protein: CAIRADYNEQFF
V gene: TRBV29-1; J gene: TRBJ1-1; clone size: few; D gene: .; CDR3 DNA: TGCACCGCCGGGTCAGGGCTGAACACTGAAGCTTTCTTT; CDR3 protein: CTAGSGLNTEAFF